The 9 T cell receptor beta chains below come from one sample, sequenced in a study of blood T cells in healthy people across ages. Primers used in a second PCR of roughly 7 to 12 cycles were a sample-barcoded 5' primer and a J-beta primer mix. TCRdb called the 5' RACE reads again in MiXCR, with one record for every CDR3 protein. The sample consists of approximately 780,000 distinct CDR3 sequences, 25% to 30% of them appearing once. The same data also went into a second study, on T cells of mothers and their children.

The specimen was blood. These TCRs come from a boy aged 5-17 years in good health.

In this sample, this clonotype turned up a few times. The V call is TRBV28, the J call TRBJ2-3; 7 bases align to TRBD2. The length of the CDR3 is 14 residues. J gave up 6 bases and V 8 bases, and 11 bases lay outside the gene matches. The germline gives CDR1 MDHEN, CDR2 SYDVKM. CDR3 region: CASGGRGMEDTQYF. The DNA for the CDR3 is TGTGCCAGCGGTGGGCGGGGGATGGAGGATACGCAGTATTTT.

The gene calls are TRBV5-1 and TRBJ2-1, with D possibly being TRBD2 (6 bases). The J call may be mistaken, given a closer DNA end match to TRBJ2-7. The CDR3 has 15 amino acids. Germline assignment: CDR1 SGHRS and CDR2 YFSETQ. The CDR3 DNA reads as TGCGCCAGCAGCTTCGTCCCGGAGGGTTCCTACGAGCAGTACTTC. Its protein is CASSFVPEGSYEQYF.

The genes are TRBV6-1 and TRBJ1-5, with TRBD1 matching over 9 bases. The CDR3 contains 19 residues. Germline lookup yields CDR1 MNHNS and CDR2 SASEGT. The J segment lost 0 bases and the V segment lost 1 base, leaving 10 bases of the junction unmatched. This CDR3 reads CASSEVQRTGENSNQPQHF. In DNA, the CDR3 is TGTGCCAGCAGTGAAGTGCAGAGGACAGGGGAGAATAGCAATCAGCCCCAGCATTTT.

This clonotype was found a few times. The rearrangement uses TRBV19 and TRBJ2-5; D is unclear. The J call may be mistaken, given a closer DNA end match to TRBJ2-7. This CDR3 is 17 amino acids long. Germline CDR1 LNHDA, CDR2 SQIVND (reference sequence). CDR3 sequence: CASSISLDRSALYEQYF. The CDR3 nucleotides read TGTGCCAGTAGTATCTCATTAGACCGAAGCGCCCTCTACGAGCAGTACTTC.

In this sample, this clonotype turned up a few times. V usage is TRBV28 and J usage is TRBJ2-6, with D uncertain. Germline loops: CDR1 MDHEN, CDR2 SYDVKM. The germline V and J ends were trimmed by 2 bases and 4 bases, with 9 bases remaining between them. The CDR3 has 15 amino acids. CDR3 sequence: CASSLADTGANVLTF. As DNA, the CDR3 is TGTGCCAGCAGTTTAGCAGACACAGGGGCCAACGTCCTGACTTTC.

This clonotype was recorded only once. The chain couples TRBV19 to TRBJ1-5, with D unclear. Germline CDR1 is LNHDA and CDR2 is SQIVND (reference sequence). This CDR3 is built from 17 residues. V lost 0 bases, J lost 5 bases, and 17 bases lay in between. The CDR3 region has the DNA TGTGCCAGTAGTATAGATTCCGAACAGATCCCCTATCAGCCCCAGCATTTT. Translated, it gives CASSIDSEQIPYQPQHF.

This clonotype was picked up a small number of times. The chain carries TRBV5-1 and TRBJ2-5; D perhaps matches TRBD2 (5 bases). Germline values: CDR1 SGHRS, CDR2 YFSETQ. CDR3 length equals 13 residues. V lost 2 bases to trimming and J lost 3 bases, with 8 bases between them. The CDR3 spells CASSFSAEETQYF. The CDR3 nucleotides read TGCGCCAGCAGCTTCTCAGCGGAAGAGACCCAGTACTTC.

CDR3 region: CASSLSGGHYEQYF. CDR3 coding DNA: TGTGCCAGCAGTTTATCTGGGGGCCACTACGAGCAGTACTTC. V is TRBV27 and J is TRBJ2-7; TRBD1 is a possible D gene (6 bases). This CDR3 has 14 amino acids. CDR1 is MNHEY, CDR2 SMNVEV, per germline (reference sequence). Trimming cost V 0 bases and J 3 bases, with 9 bases left between them.

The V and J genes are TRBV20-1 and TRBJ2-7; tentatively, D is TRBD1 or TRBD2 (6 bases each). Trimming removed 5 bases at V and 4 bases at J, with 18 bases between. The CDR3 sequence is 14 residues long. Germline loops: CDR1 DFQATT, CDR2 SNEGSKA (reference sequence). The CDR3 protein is CSAPMGRGLYEQYF. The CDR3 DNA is TGCAGTGCTCCCATGGGCAGGGGACTTTACGAGCAGTACTTC.